This TCR beta chain was profiled in a study of molecular identifiers for immune sequencing clone quantification. CDR1 is MNHEY and CDR2 is SVGEGT in the germline V gene. This CDR3 is 16 amino acids long. The V gene end was trimmed by 5 bases and the J gene end by 6 bases; junction bases not matched to a gene: 15. Each CDR3 protein gets one entry after TCRdb re-called the PCR reads with MiXCR. Of more than 550,000 distinct CDR3 sequences listed, around 25% are singletons. This clonotype was detected a few times. The chain combines TRBV6-2 or TRBV6-3 with TRBJ2-7; 8 bases agree with TRBD1. Sequenced sample: naive CD8+ T cells from blood, with Jurkat cell RNA spiked in. The subset denotes: FACS-sorted CD8+CD4-CCR7+CD45RA+ naive T cells. This TCR was recovered from a human donor in good health. Some libraries in this study had Jurkat cell RNA spiked in. CDR3 loop: CASSSSSTGVRGEQYF. Here the CDR3 DNA reads TGTGCCAGCAGTAGCTCCTCGACAGGGGTGCGCGGCGAGCAGTACTTC.